These T cell receptor beta chains were read from a single sample in a study of blood T cell repertoires in COVID-19. Assay used: immunoSEQ multiplex PCR; TCRdb lists only in-frame clones, some missing. The data contain roughly 380,000 clones, around 87% of them singletons. Source material: PBMCs or T cells enriched from blood (not recorded which). These receptors all stem from a man aged 25 to 40 who had recovered from COVID-19. CDR3s include the opening cysteine and the closing phenylalanine or tryptophan. D genes are given only for firm matches. Not all rows give a size; the values are once, few, many and, for expanded clones, a class.

j_call clone_size v_call d_call cdr3_aa cdr3_nt
TRBJ1-5 NA TRBV4-1 TRBD1 CASSQAPPGQGAYQPQHF TGCGCCAGCAGCCAGGCACCGCCGGGACAGGGGGCTTATCAGCCCCAGCATTTT
TRBJ2-2 NA TRBV7-2 TRBD2 CASFPSGGPTTGELFF TGTGCCAGCTTCCCTAGCGGGGGGCCAACTACCGGGGAGCTGTTTTTT
TRBJ2-7 few TRBV4-2 TRBD2 CASSQDGTRGEQYF TGTGCCAGCAGCCAAGATGGGACTAGAGGCGAGCAGTACTTC
TRBJ2-2 NA TRBV29-1 TRBD2 CSASSGGAVPGELFF TGCAGCGCCTCTAGCGGGGGGGCGGTTCCCGGGGAGCTGTTTTTT
TRBJ1-3 NA TRBV5-1 NA CASSLDSIFSGNTIYF TGCGCCAGCAGCTTGGACAGCATATTCTCTGGAAACACCATATATTTT
TRBJ1-3 NA TRBV4-2 NA CASSQELSGNTIYF TGTGCCAGCAGCCAAGAACTTAGCGGAAACACCATATATTTT
TRBJ2-1 NA TRBV7-5 NA CARSLDVSGGPVTYNEQFF TGTGCCAGAAGCTTAGATGTTAGCGGGGGACCCGTGACCTACAATGAGCAGTTCTTC
TRBJ1-5 NA TRBV2 TRBD1 CASSDRDRLNQPQHF TGTGCCAGCAGTGACCGGGACAGGTTGAATCAGCCCCAGCATTTT
TRBJ1-1 NA TRBV14 NA CASSQVPGTSEAFF TGTGCCAGCAGCCAAGTCCCCGGGACATCTGAAGCTTTCTTT
TRBJ1-6 once TRBV19 NA CASKRRANLASPLHF TGTGCCTCCAAGCGGAGGGCTAACTTGGCTTCACCCCTCCACTTT